This TCR beta chain was obtained from a study of cytomegalovirus exposure and HLA in healthy donors. Findings of the study overall: Reports indicate that TCR beta sequences accurately predicted the HLA-A and HLA-B alleles of most subjects. The CMV antigen specificity of a few CMV-associated chains was confirmed through in vitro analysis.

About this clone itself: The antigen remains unidentified.

V lost 6 bases, J lost 4 bases, and 8 bases stayed unmatched. CDR3 length: 13 residues. Germline V gene data show CDR1 as SQVTM and CDR2 as ANQGSEA. PCR employed 60 Vbeta and 13 Jbeta primers. Generated by immunoSEQ multiplex PCR, the TCRdb table keeps only in-frame clones and is missing some. The sample lists 170,000 or so clones, 60% to 80% occurring once. This TCR derives from a man aged 60-69 years in good health and CMV-seronegative. Input material: PBMCs. The chain is built from TRBV29-1 and TRBJ1-2, with 7 bases fitting TRBD1. CDR3 loop: CSVGGTDPYGYTF. The CDR3 region has the DNA TGCAGCGTCGGAGGGACAGACCCCTATGGCTACACCTTC.